The rows below give T cell receptor beta chains drawn from one sample of a study of blood T cell repertoires in COVID-19. Sequencing used immunoSEQ multiplex PCR; TCRdb keeps in-frame clones, though not all of them. The data show 130,000 to 150,000 clones, around 78% seen once. What was sequenced was peripheral blood. The receptors were sampled from an older woman with acute or convalescent COVID-19. The CDR3 runs from the conserved cysteine through the conserved F or W. The D gene is left open where the match is weak. Expanded clones get a size class; other rows say once, few or many, or leave the size out.

abundance	j_gene	v_gene	d_gene	CDR3aa	CDR3nt
-	TRBJ2-5	TRBV19	TRBD1	CASSRGQAYQETQYF	TGTGCCAGTAGTCGGGGACAGGCGTACCAAGAGACCCAGTACTTC
once	TRBJ2-5	TRBV5-4	TRBD2	CASSFTAGVETQYF	TGTGCCAGCAGCTTTACAGCGGGAGTAGAGACCCAGTACTTC
-	TRBJ2-5	TRBV7-9	TRBD2	CASSWLAGETQYF	TGTGCCAGCAGTTGGCTAGCGGGAGAGACCCAGTACTTC
-	TRBJ2-3	TRBV14	TRBD1	CASSQDPTGVLYTDTQYF	TGTGCCAGCAGCCAAGATCCTACAGGGGTCTTATACACAGATACGCAGTATTTT
-	TRBJ1-2	TRBV27	-	CASSLSIQHGYTF	TGTGCCAGCAGTTTATCGATACAGCATGGCTACACCTTC
-	TRBJ2-6	TRBV19	TRBD2	CASRSGSLGANVLTF	TGTGCCAGTAGAAGCGGGAGCCTTGGGGCCAACGTCCTGACTTTC
-	TRBJ1-1	TRBV5-6	TRBD1	CASSPGTGLSQAFF	TGTGCCAGCAGCCCTGGGACAGGATTGAGTCAAGCTTTCTTT
-	TRBJ2-1	TRBV6-2/TRBV6-3	TRBD2	CASSYGTSGINEQFF	TGTGCCAGCAGTTACGGGACTAGCGGGATAAATGAGCAGTTCTTC
-	TRBJ1-5	TRBV19	-	CASSLPGVGNQPQHF	TGTGCCAGTAGTCTTCCGGGAGTGGGCAATCAGCCCCAGCATTTT
-	TRBJ1-4	TRBV30	TRBD1	CAWRETGGREKLFF	TGTGCCTGGAGGGAGACAGGGGGAAGGGAAAAACTGTTTTTT
-	TRBJ2-3	TRBV27	-	CASSLRGLIADTQYF	TGTGCCAGCAGTCTCCGCGGGCTTATCGCAGATACGCAGTATTTT
-	TRBJ1-1	TRBV7-2	-	CASRGRGGTEAFF	TGTGCCAGCAGGGGTCGGGGGGGAACTGAAGCTTTCTTT
-	TRBJ1-5	TRBV27	-	CASSPARERSDNQPQHF	TGTGCCAGCAGTCCCGCGAGGGAGCGTTCGGACAATCAGCCCCAGCATTTT
-	TRBJ2-2	TRBV2	TRBD1	CASSDGTGNTGELFF	TGTGCCAGCAGTGACGGGACAGGGAACACCGGGGAGCTGTTTTTT
-	TRBJ1-6	TRBV28	TRBD1	CASTRRQGASPLHF	TGTGCCAGCACCCGTCGGCAGGGGGCCTCACCCCTCCACTTT
-	TRBJ2-7	TRBV27	TRBD1	CASSPTSGTGPYEQYF	TGTGCCAGCAGTCCTACGTCCGGGACAGGGCCCTACGAGCAGTACTTC
-	TRBJ2-3	TRBV5-1	-	CASSWDTTLTDTQYF	TGCGCCAGCAGCTGGGACACGACTCTCACAGATACGCAGTATTTT
-	TRBJ2-2	TRBV6-5	TRBD1	CASRIQGPGELFF	TGTGCCAGCAGAATACAGGGGCCCGGGGAGCTGTTTTTT
-	TRBJ1-6	TRBV18	-	CASSPPAGQNSPLHF	TGTGCCAGCTCACCACCGGCAGGGCAAAATTCACCCCTCCACTTT
-	TRBJ1-1	TRBV6-5	-	CASSLTGMNTEAFF	TGTGCCAGCAGTCTTACAGGGATGAACACTGAAGCTTTCTTT
-	TRBJ2-1	TRBV7-9	-	CASSLMRESYNEQFF	TGTGCCAGCAGCTTAATGAGGGAGTCTTACAATGAGCAGTTCTTC
once	TRBJ1-1	TRBV6-5	TRBD1	CASSYTQGAVNTEAFF	TGTGCCAGCAGTTACACCCAGGGGGCGGTGAACACTGAAGCTTTCTTT
few	TRBJ2-1	TRBV25-1	TRBD2	CASSYGTRSLYEQFF	TGTGCCAGCAGTTACGGGACTAGGTCTCTCTATGAGCAGTTCTTC
once	TRBJ2-3	TRBV19	TRBD2	CASRPGLGTDTQYF	TGTGCCAGCCGGCCGGGACTAGGCACAGATACGCAGTATTTT
-	TRBJ1-2	TRBV5-4	TRBD1	CASSSQGVAYGYTF	TGTGCCAGCAGTTCCCAGGGGGTTGCCTATGGCTACACCTTC
-	TRBJ1-2	TRBV24-1	-	CATSDSPGLNGYTF	TGTGCCACCAGTGATTCTCCAGGGCTGAATGGCTACACCTTC
few	TRBJ1-1	TRBV4-2	TRBD1	CASSQVTGGLRNTEAFF	TGTGCCAGCAGCCAAGTAACAGGGGGCTTAAGGAACACTGAAGCTTTCTTT
-	TRBJ2-3	TRBV7-6	TRBD1	CASSAGTEVTDTQYF	TGTGCCAGCAGCGCCGGGACAGAAGTCACAGATACGCAGTATTTT
few	TRBJ1-1	TRBV6-5	-	CASSYAGAFTEAFF	TGTGCCAGCAGTTACGCAGGGGCGTTCACTGAAGCTTTCTTT
-	TRBJ2-7	TRBV7-9	TRBD1	CASSPPGTGGYEQYF	TGTGCCAGCAGCCCACCCGGGACAGGGGGCTACGAGCAGTACTTC
-	TRBJ2-1	TRBV5-1	TRBD2	CASNNRLANSYNEQFF	TGCGCCAGCAACAATCGACTAGCGAACTCCTACAATGAGCAGTTCTTC
-	TRBJ2-2	TRBV21-1	-	CASRKEYAQGWTKRTGELFF	TGTGCCAGCAGAAAGGAGTATGCCCAGGGTTGGACGAAGAGAACCGGGGAGCTGTTTTTT
few	TRBJ1-1	TRBV20-1	TRBD1	CSAYRGWLAFF	TGCAGTGCATACAGGGGGTGGTTGGCTTTCTTT
-	TRBJ1-5	TRBV12-3/TRBV12-4	-	CASSREGNQPQHF	TGTGCCAGCAGTCGAGAGGGCAATCAGCCCCAGCATTTT
-	TRBJ2-7	TRBV11-2	-	CASSHVTGQGSYEQYF	TGTGCCAGCAGCCACGTGACGGGACAAGGGTCCTACGAGCAGTACTTC
-	TRBJ2-3	TRBV10-2	-	CASLPRTDPTQYF	TGCGCCAGCCTTCCCCGGACAGATCCTACGCAGTATTTT
few	TRBJ1-1	TRBV14	-	CASSQLPGGGHGNTEAFF	TGTGCCAGCAGCCAACTCCCGGGGGGGGGTCACGGGAACACTGAAGCTTTCTTT
-	TRBJ2-3	TRBV11-2	TRBD2	CASSLLLPGGAGVRDTQYF	TGTGCCAGCAGCTTACTACTCCCAGGAGGGGCGGGAGTTAGGGATACGCAGTATTTT
-	TRBJ1-5	TRBV19	-	CASAKGEGGRSNQPQHF	TGTGCCAGTGCTAAGGGGGAGGGGGGAAGGAGCAATCAGCCCCAGCATTTT
-	TRBJ2-1	TRBV27	TRBD2	CASSKGLAGVSSYNEQFF	TGTGCCAGCAGCAAAGGACTAGCGGGAGTTAGCTCCTACAATGAGCAGTTCTTC